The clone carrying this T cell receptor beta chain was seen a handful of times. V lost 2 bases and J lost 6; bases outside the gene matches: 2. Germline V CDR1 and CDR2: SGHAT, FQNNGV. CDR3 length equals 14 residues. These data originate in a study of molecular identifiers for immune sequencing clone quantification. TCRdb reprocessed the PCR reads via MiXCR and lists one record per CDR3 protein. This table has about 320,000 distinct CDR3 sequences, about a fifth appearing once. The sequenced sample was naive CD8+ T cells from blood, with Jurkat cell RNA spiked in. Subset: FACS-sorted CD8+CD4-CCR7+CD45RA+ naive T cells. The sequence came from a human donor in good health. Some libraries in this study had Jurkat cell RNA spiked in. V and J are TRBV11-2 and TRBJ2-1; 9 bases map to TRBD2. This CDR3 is CASSLNSGGNEQFF. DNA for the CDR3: TGTGCCAGCAGCTTAAATAGCGGGGGCAATGAGCAGTTCTTC.